These T cell receptor beta chains were read from a single sample in a study of control samples from healthy donors and cancer patients. Libraries were prepared by immunoSEQ multiplex PCR; TCRdb keeps only in-frame clonotypes and omits some of them. The repertoire has roughly 130,000 clones, roughly 91% of them found once; the top ten carry roughly 1.7%. Sample: PBMCs. The receptors were sampled from a man aged 45-65 years with head and neck cancer. Both conserved end residues are part of each CDR3. The order of the fields is CDR3 DNA, CDR3 protein, V gene, J gene, D gene, clone size. The D gene is left open where the match is weak. Rows may omit the clone size; those that give it use once, few, many or a size class.

DNA: TGCGCCAGCAGCCATCTCCCCGGGACTAGCGGGGGGTCCTACAATGAGCAGTTCTTC; CDR3: CASSHLPGTSGGSYNEQFF; V: TRBV4-3; J: TRBJ2-1; D: TRBD2; size: NA
DNA: TGTGCCAGCAGCTTACGGCTGGGGCAGGGTGGCACTGAAGCTTTCTTT; CDR3: CASSLRLGQGGTEAFF; V: TRBV7-9; J: TRBJ1-1; D: NA; size: NA
DNA: TGTGCCTGGAGTGTATCGGCAGATACGCAGTATTTT; CDR3: CAWSVSADTQYF; V: TRBV30; J: TRBJ2-3; D: NA; size: NA
DNA: TGTGCCACCACACCATCGCGAGAAAGGGACGAAAAACTGTTTTTT; CDR3: CATTPSRERDEKLFF; V: TRBV4-2; J: TRBJ1-4; D: NA; size: NA
DNA: TGTGCCAGCAGTCCACTATCGTCGGGGGGGGAGGACCACGGCTATGGCTACACCTTC; CDR3: CASSPLSSGGEDHGYGYTF; V: TRBV6-6; J: TRBJ1-2; D: NA; size: few
DNA: TGTGCCAGCAATCGACAGGGCGATCAGCCCCAGCATTTT; CDR3: CASNRQGDQPQHF; V: TRBV6-5; J: TRBJ1-5; D: TRBD1; size: once
DNA: TGTGCCAGCAGCTTAGGGGCGGAAATAGGAAACACCATATATTTT; CDR3: CASSLGAEIGNTIYF; V: TRBV11-2; J: TRBJ1-3; D: NA; size: NA
DNA: TGCGCCAGCAGACGAGGCGGGGTGGACGCGACCGAGCAGTACTTC; CDR3: CASRRGGVDATEQYF; V: TRBV5-1; J: TRBJ2-7; D: NA; size: NA
DNA: TGCGCCAGCAGCTTGGTAGCGGGAAACACTGAAGCTTTCTTT; CDR3: CASSLVAGNTEAFF; V: TRBV5-1; J: TRBJ1-1; D: NA; size: NA
DNA: TGTGCCAGCTCACTTGGGCTAGCGGAGACCCAGTACTTC; CDR3: CASSLGLAETQYF; V: TRBV18; J: TRBJ2-5; D: NA; size: NA
DNA: TGTGCCAGCAGCCCCAGCGGGGGGAACACAGATACGCAGTATTTT; CDR3: CASSPSGGNTDTQYF; V: TRBV4-2; J: TRBJ2-3; D: TRBD2; size: once
DNA: TGTGCCAGCAGCTTGAACGGGGGGGCCGGTGGAGATACGCAGTATTTT; CDR3: CASSLNGGAGGDTQYF; V: TRBV5-8; J: TRBJ2-3; D: TRBD2; size: NA
DNA: TGTGCCAGCAGCCCAAGGACAGGGGTCCCCTATGGCTACACCTTC; CDR3: CASSPRTGVPYGYTF; V: TRBV9; J: TRBJ1-2; D: TRBD1; size: NA
DNA: TGTGCCACCAGTGATGGCCTTCCAGGAGATACCGAGCAGTACTTC; CDR3: CATSDGLPGDTEQYF; V: TRBV24-1; J: TRBJ2-7; D: NA; size: NA
DNA: TGTGCCAGCAGCCCCTGGTCTGGAAACACCATATATTTT; CDR3: CASSPWSGNTIYF; V: TRBV5-4; J: TRBJ1-3; D: NA; size: NA
DNA: TGTGCCAGCTCACCAATCCGGTCGACTCCGGAGGCTTTCTTT; CDR3: CASSPIRSTPEAFF; V: TRBV18; J: TRBJ1-1; D: NA; size: NA
DNA: TGTGCCTTGGACAGGGGACTTTCTAACTATGGCTACACCTTC; CDR3: CALDRGLSNYGYTF; V: TRBV30; J: TRBJ1-2; D: TRBD1; size: NA
DNA: TGTGCCAGCAGTTTAGAACTGGGGACAGGCTATGGCTACACCTTC; CDR3: CASSLELGTGYGYTF; V: TRBV28; J: TRBJ1-2; D: TRBD1; size: NA
DNA: TGTGCCAGCAGTTCCTACGGGGACGGCTCAGATCAGCCCCAGCATTTT; CDR3: CASSSYGDGSDQPQHF; V: TRBV27; J: TRBJ1-5; D: NA; size: NA
DNA: TGTGCCAGCAGCCCCGAACCGGCGGGTTACAATGAGCAGTTCTTC; CDR3: CASSPEPAGYNEQFF; V: TRBV7-3; J: TRBJ2-1; D: NA; size: NA
DNA: TGTGCCAGCAGCGACAGGGAGACTGAAGCTTTCTTT; CDR3: CASSDRETEAFF; V: TRBV3-1/TRBV3-2; J: TRBJ1-1; D: TRBD1; size: NA
DNA: TGTGCCAGCAGTTACGACGGGCCCCCTCTCGAGCAGTACTTC; CDR3: CASSYDGPPLEQYF; V: TRBV6-2/TRBV6-3; J: TRBJ2-7; D: NA; size: NA
DNA: TGTGCCAGCAGTGAACTTAGCGGGGGGGATACGCAGTATTTT; CDR3: CASSELSGGDTQYF; V: TRBV28; J: TRBJ2-3; D: TRBD2; size: once
DNA: TGTGCCAGCAGCACGACTAGCGGGGGGGTCAATGAGCAGTTCTTC; CDR3: CASSTTSGGVNEQFF; V: TRBV6-2/TRBV6-3; J: TRBJ2-1; D: TRBD2; size: NA
DNA: TGTGCCAGCTCTTGGGACAGAGTAAACTACAATGAGCAGTTCTTC; CDR3: CASSWDRVNYNEQFF; V: TRBV18; J: TRBJ2-1; D: TRBD1; size: NA
DNA: TGTGCCAGCAGCTTAGGAGGACAGGACCAAGAGACCCAGTACTTC; CDR3: CASSLGGQDQETQYF; V: TRBV7-9; J: TRBJ2-5; D: TRBD1; size: NA
DNA: TGTGCCAGCAGGACGGGATACACAGATACGCAGTATTTT; CDR3: CASRTGYTDTQYF; V: TRBV2; J: TRBJ2-3; D: NA; size: NA
DNA: TGTGCCAGCAGTTCGACCCTTTCGGGGGAAAAACTGTTTTTT; CDR3: CASSSTLSGEKLFF; V: TRBV28; J: TRBJ1-4; D: NA; size: NA